This T cell receptor (beta chain) was identified in a study of blood T cell repertoires in COVID-19. Study-wide background: PBMCs, B-cell-depleted T cells, or T cells were the source of the cDNA or gDNA that made up the material.

Assay used: immunoSEQ multiplex PCR; TCRdb lists only in-frame clones, some missing. The sample yields about 270,000 clones, about 88% seen once. Germline V gene sequence: CDR1 SGHRS, CDR2 YFSETQ. The CDR3 sequence is 16 residues long. V lost 0 bases and J lost 3, with 13 bases in between. This TCR derives from a man aged 60-69 years who had recovered from COVID-19. V usage is TRBV5-1 and J usage is TRBJ1-5; D might be TRBD1 (5 bases). The material sequenced was peripheral blood. The CDR3 is CASSLEGTGSNQPQHF. CDR3 sequence (DNA): TGCGCCAGCAGCTTGGAGGGAACAGGTTCCAATCAGCCCCAGCATTTT.